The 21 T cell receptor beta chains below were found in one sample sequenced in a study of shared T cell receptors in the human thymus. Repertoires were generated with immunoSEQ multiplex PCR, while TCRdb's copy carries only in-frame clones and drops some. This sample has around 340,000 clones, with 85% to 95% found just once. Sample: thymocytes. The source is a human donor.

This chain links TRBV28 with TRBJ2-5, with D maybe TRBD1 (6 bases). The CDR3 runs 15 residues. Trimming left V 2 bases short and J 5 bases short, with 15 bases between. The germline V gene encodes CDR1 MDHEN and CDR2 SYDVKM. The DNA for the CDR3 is TGTGCCAGCAGTTTAAGGTTCTCAGGGGAGGAGACCCAGTACTTC. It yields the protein CASSLRFSGEETQYF.

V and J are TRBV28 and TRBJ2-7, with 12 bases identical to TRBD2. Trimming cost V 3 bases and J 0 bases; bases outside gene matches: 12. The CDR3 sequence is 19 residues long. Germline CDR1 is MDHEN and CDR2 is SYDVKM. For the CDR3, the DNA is TGTGCCAGCAGTTTGGCAAGACTAGCGGGAGTCAGGAGCTCCTACGAGCAGTACTTC. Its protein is CASSLARLAGVRSSYEQYF. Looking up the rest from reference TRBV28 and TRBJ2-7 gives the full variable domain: DVKVTQSSRYLVKRTGEKVFLECVQDMDHENMFWYRQDPGLGLRLIYFSYDVKMKEKGDIPEGYSVSREKKERFSLILESASTNQTSMYLCASSLARLAGVRSSYEQYFGPGTRLTVT.

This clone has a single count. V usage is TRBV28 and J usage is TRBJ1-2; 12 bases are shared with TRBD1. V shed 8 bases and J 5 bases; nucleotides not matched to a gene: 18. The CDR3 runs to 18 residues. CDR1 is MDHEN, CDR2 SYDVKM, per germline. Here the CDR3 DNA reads TGTGCCAGCCTTGACTTCCGGGACAGGGGGCGCATCGCTTATGGCTACACCTTC. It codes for CASLDFRDRGRIAYGYTF.

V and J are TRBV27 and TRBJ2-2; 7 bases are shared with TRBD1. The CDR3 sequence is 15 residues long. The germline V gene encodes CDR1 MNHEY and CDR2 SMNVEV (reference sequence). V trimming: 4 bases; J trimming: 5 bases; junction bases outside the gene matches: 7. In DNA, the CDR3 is TGTGCCAGCAGTTCCGACAGGGTAGGGACCGGGGAGCTGTTTTTT. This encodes CASSSDRVGTGELFF.

CDR3 loop: CASSDRYFRVPYEQYF. CDR3 sequence (DNA): TGTGCCAGCTCGGACCGTTATTTCAGGGTCCCCTACGAGCAGTACTTC. This sequence joins TRBV18 and TRBJ2-7, with D possibly being TRBD1 (5 bases). CDR1 and CDR2 (germline): KGHSH, LQKENI. This CDR3 is 16 amino acids long. The germline V and J ends were trimmed by 6 bases and 2 bases, with 20 bases remaining between them.

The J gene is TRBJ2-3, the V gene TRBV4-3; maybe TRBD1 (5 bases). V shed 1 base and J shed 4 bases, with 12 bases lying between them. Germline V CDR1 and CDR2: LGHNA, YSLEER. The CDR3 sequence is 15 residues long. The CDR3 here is CASSQAAIRADTQYF. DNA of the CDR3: TGCGCCAGCAGCCAAGCGGCGATCAGGGCAGATACGCAGTATTTT.

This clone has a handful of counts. DNA of the CDR3: TGTGCCAGCAGCTTAGGCGGACTAGCGAATTGCGAGCAGTACTTC. It codes for CASSLGGLANCEQYF. The rearrangement uses TRBV7-8 and TRBJ2-7; 9 nucleotides agree with TRBD2. The germline V gene has CDR1 SGHVS and CDR2 FQNEAQ. CDR3 size: 15 residues. J gave up 6 bases and V 1 base, and 7 bases lay outside the gene matches.

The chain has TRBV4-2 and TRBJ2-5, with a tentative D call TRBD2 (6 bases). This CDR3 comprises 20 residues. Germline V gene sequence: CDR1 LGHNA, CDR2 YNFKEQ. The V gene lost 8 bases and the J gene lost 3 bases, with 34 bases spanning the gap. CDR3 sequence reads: CASCIRLTEHIGDWEETQYF. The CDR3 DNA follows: TGTGCCAGCTGTATACGGCTGACGGAACACATTGGGGACTGGGAAGAGACCCAGTACTTC.

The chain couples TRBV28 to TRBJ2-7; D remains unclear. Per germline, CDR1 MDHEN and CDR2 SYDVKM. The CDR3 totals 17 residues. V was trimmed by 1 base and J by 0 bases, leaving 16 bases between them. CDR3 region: CASSLYPERVVSYEQYF. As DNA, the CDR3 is TGTGCCAGCAGTTTATACCCCGAGAGAGTGGTCTCCTACGAGCAGTACTTC.

CDR3 DNA: TGTGCCAGCAGTTCACCATTGACAGGGGAAGGCAATCAGCCCCAGCATTTT. Translating gives CASSSPLTGEGNQPQHF. The chain joins TRBV28 to TRBJ1-5, with 8 bases matching TRBD1. This CDR3 is built from 17 residues. The germline V gene has CDR1 MDHEN and CDR2 SYDVKM. The V gene end was trimmed by 4 bases and the J gene end by 2 bases; junction bases not matched to a gene: 10.

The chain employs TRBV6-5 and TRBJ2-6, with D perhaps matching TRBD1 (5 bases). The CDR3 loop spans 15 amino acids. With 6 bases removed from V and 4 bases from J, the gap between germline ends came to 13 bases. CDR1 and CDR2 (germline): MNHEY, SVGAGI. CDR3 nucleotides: TGTGCCAGCAGCCCCAGGGTGAGGGGGGCCAACGTCCTGACTTTC. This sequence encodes CASSPRVRGANVLTF.

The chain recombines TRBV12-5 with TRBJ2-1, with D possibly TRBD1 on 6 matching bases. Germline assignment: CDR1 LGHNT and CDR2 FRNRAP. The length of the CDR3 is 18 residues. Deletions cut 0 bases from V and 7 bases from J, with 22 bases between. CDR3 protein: CASGLVPRQGIWRNEQFF. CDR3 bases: TGTGCTAGTGGTTTGGTACCTCGGCAGGGGATCTGGAGAAATGAGCAGTTCTTC.

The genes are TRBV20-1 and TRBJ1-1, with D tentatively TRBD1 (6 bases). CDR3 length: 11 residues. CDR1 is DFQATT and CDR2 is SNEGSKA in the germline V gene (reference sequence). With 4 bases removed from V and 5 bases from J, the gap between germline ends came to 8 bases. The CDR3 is CSAKGGTEAFF. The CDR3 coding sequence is TGCAGTGCTAAGGGGGGGACTGAAGCTTTCTTT.

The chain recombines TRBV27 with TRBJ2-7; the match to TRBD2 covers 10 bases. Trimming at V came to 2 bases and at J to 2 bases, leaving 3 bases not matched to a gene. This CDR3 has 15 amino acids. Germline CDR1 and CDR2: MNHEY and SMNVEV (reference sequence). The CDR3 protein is CASSLGLADAYEQYF. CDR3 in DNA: TGTGCCAGCAGTTTAGGACTAGCGGATGCCTACGAGCAGTACTTC.

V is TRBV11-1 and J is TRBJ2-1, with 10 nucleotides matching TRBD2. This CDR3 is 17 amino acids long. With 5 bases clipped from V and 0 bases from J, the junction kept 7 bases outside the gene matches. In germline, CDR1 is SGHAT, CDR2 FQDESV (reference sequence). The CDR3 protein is CASSPGLASSSYNEQFF. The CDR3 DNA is TGTGCCAGCAGCCCGGGACTAGCGTCAAGCTCCTACAATGAGCAGTTCTTC.

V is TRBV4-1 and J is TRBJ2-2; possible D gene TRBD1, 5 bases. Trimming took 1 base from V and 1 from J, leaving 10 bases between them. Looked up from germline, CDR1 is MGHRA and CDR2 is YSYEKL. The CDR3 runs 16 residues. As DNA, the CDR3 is TGCGCCAGCAGCCAAGTTTTAAGGGGGAACACCGGGGAGCTGTTTTTT. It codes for CASSQVLRGNTGELFF.

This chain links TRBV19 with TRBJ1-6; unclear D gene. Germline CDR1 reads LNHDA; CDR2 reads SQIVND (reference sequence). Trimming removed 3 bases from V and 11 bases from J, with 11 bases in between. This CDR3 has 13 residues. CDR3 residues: CASSMLGRPPLHF. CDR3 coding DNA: TGTGCCAGTAGTATGTTGGGGAGACCACCCCTCCACTTT.

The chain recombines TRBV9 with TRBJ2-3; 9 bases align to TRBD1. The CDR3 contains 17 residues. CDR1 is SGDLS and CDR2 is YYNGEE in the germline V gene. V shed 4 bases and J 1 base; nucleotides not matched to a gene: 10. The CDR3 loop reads CASSLCSTGGRTDTQYF. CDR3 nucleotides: TGTGCCAGCAGCCTTTGCTCGACAGGGGGGCGCACAGATACGCAGTATTTT.

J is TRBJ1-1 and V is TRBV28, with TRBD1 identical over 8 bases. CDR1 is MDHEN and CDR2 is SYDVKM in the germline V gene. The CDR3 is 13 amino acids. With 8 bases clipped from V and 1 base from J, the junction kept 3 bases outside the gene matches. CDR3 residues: CASLGTGNTEAFF. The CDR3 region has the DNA TGTGCCAGCTTGGGGACAGGGAACACTGAAGCTTTCTTT.

CDR3 residues: CASSQVNAAGELFF. CDR3 bases: TGCGCCAGCAGCCAAGTCAACGCCGCCGGGGAGCTGTTTTTT. The V and J genes are TRBV4-3 and TRBJ2-2; D is ambiguous. V gave up 1 base and J gave up 6 bases, with 9 bases separating them. Germline assignment: CDR1 LGHNA and CDR2 YSLEER. CDR3 length: 14 residues.

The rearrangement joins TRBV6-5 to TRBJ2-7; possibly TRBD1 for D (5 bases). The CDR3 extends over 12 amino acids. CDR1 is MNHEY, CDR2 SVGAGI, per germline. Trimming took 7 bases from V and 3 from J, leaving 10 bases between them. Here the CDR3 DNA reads TGTGCCAGCACCGACGGACACTACGAGCAGTACTTC. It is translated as CASTDGHYEQYF.